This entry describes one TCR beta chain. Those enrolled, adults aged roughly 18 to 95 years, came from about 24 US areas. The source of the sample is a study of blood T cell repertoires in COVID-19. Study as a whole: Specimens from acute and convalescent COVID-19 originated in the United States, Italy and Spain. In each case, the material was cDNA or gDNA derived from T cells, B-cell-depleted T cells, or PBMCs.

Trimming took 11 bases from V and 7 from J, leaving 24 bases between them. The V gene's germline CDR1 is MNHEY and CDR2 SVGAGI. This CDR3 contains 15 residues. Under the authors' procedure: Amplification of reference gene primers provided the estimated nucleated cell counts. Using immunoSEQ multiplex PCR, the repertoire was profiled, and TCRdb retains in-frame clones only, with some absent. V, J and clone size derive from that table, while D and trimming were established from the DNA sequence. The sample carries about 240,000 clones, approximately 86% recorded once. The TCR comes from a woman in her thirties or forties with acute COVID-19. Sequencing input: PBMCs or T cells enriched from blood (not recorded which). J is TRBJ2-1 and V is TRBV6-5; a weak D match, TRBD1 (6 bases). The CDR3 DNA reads TGTGCCGGGGGCCTCGGGTCGGGAAAGAGGAATGAGCAGTTCTTC. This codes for CAGGLGSGKRNEQFF.